The T cell receptor beta chain under discussion was sequenced for a study of shared clonotypes between healthy human individuals. V shed 1 base, J shed 5 bases, and the junction held 6 bases outside the gene matches. The germline CDR1 and CDR2 sequences are SGHDT and YYEEEE. The CDR3 runs 16 residues. Ten immunoSEQ deep assay plates served to sequence unsorted PBMC DNA. Produced via immunoSEQ multiplex PCR; TCRdb's table is partial and in-frame only. Of some 500,000 clones in the sample, about 80% were seen once. This TCR was sampled from a woman in her thirties or forties in good health. Some clones in this sample may be carry-over from other donors' samples. The V gene is TRBV5-6, the J gene TRBJ2-7; 13 bases fit TRBD2. The sequenced sample was PBMCs. The CDR3 loop is CASSLRTSGRLDEQYF. The CDR3, as DNA: TGTGCCAGCAGCTTGAGGACTAGCGGGAGACTCGACGAGCAGTACTTC.